What follows describes a single TCR beta chain. Antigen specificity is unknown. The data were taken from a study of T-cell reconstitution after alpha-beta-depleted transplantation in children. V was clipped by 3 bases and J by 3 bases, with 8 bases between them. CDR3 length: 12 amino acids. The V gene's germline CDR1 is DFQATT and CDR2 SNEGSKA (reference sequence). Study observations and caveats: Surviving thymic progenitors and recipient T cells were the source of high TCRbeta diversity at day 60 in some patients. Approximately two months post-transplant, alpha-beta T cells reportedly originated from several hundred expanded graft clones. Among T cells one year after transplant, newly produced cells accounted for most counts and diversity.

Construction of the TCRbeta library involved unique molecular identifiers. TCRdb called the PCR reads again in MiXCR, with one record for every CDR3 protein. Of approximately 3,200 distinct CDR3 sequences listed, about 10% are singletons. The source material was PBMCs, mostly from graft donor cells, sampled 360 days after TCRalphabeta/CD19-depleted stem cell transplant. The source is a patient aged 2 to 9 who had a stem cell transplant for inherited bone marrow failure, so the T cells may come from the graft donor. The chain is built from TRBV20-1 and TRBJ1-1; D perhaps matches TRBD1 (5 bases). The CDR3 DNA reads TGCAGTGCTAGGGGGCCGGACACTGAAGCTTTCTTT. It encodes CSARGPDTEAFF.